This is a list of T cell receptor beta chains from one sample in a study of blood T cell repertoires in COVID-19. Some clones are missing from TCRdb's copy, which holds only in-frame ones; the method was immunoSEQ multiplex PCR. The sample holds about 280,000 clones, roughly 90% seen once. The specimen was peripheral blood. The receptors derive from a man aged 35 to 55 with acute or convalescent COVID-19. The CDR3 runs from the conserved cysteine through the conserved F or W. D genes are given only for firm matches. Some rows mark clone size as missing; the rest say once, few, many or name a class of expanded clone.

V	size	J	D	DNA	CDR3
TRBV10-3	-	TRBJ1-2	TRBD1	TGTGCCATCAGTGAGTCGTGGGAAAGGACAGGGGGCGGAGGCTACACCTTC	CAISESWERTGGGGYTF
TRBV11-2	-	TRBJ1-3	-	TGTGCCAGCAGCGTTCAGGGAAACACCATATATTTT	CASSVQGNTIYF
TRBV6-5	few	TRBJ1-1	TRBD1	TGTGCCAGCAGTTACAGGCAGGGGGAAGCTGAAGCTTTCTTT	CASSYRQGEAEAFF
TRBV5-4	-	TRBJ2-1	-	TGTGCCAGCAGCATAAAACAGGCCAGCTCCTACAATGAGCAGTTCTTC	CASSIKQASSYNEQFF
TRBV19	-	TRBJ1-6	-	TGTGCCAGTAGTACGGGTCTGCCCTCACCCCTCCACTTT	CASSTGLPSPLHF
TRBV10-2	-	TRBJ1-4	-	TGCGCCAGCAGTGACCCGAATGAAAAACTGTTTTTT	CASSDPNEKLFF
TRBV5-6	-	TRBJ2-2	-	TGTGCCAGCAGCCTTCGGTGGAGGGACACCGGGGAGCTGTTTTTT	CASSLRWRDTGELFF
TRBV24-1	-	TRBJ1-3	-	TGTGCCACCAGTGATTCAGGGGCCGGAAACACCATATATTTT	CATSDSGAGNTIYF
TRBV5-4	-	TRBJ2-4	-	TGTGCCAGCAGCTTGTACAACAAAAACATTCAGTACTTC	CASSLYNKNIQYF
TRBV7-2	-	TRBJ1-1	-	TGTGCCAGCAGCTACACCCCGGGGGGACGGCCGAACACTGAAGCTTTCTTT	CASSYTPGGRPNTEAFF